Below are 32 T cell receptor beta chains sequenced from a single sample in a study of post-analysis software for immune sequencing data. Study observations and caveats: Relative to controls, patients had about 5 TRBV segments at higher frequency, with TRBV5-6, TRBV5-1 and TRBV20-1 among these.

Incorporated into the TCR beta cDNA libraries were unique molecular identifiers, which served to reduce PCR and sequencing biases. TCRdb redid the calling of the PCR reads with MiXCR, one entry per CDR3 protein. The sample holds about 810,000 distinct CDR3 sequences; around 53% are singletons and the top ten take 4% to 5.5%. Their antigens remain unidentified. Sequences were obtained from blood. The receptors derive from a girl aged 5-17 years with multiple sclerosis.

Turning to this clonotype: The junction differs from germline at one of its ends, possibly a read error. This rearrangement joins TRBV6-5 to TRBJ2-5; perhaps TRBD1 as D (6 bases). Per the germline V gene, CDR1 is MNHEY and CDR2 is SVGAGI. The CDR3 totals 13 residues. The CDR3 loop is CACRSGQKETQYF. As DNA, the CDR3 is TGTGCCTGCAGAAGCGGACAGAAAGAGACCCAGTACTTC.

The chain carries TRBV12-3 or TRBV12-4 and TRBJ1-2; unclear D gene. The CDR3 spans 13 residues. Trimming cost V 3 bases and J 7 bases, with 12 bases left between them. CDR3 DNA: TGTGCCAGCAGTTTCCGCCGGGCGGCTGGCTACACCTTC. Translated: CASSFRRAAGYTF.

CDR3 residues: CSAGGWDEQFF. CDR3 sequence (DNA): TGCAGTGCGGGGGGGTGGGATGAGCAGTTCTTC. This sequence joins TRBV20-1 and TRBJ2-1, with 7 bases that match TRBD2. Germline V gene sequence: CDR1 DFQATT, CDR2 SNEGSKA (reference sequence). Trimming cost V 6 bases and J 8 bases; bases outside gene matches: 4. The CDR3 is 11 residues long.

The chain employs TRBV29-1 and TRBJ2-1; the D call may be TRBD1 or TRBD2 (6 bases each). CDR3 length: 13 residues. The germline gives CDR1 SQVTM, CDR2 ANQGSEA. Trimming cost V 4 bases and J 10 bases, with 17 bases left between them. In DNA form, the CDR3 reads TGCAGCGTTGGGGCGATGGGGGGCTGGGAGCAGTTCTTC. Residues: CSVGAMGGWEQFF.

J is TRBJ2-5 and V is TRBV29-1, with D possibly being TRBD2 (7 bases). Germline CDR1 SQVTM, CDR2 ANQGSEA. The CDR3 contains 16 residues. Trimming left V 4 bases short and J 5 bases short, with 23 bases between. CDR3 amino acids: CSVVPWEGHGVETQYF. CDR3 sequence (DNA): TGCAGCGTTGTCCCCTGGGAGGGACACGGCGTGGAGACCCAGTACTTC.

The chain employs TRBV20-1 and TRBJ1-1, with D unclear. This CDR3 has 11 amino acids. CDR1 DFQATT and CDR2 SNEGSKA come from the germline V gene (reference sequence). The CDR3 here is CKTVGNTEAFF. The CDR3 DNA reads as TGCAAAACCGTTGGGAACACTGAAGCTTTCTTT.

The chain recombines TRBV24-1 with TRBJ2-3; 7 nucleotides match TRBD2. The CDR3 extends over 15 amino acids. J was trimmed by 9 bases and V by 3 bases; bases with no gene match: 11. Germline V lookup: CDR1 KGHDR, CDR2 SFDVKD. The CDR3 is CATSDATSGEGTQYF. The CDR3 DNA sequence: TGTGCCACCAGTGATGCTACATCGGGGGAGGGCACGCAGTATTTT.

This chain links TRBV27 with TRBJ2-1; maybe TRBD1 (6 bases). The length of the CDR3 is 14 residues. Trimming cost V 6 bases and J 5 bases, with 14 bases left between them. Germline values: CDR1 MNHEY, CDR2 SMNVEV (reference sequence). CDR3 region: CASSRGRNNNEQFF. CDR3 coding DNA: TGTGCCAGCAGCAGGGGTCGGAATAACAATGAGCAGTTCTTC.

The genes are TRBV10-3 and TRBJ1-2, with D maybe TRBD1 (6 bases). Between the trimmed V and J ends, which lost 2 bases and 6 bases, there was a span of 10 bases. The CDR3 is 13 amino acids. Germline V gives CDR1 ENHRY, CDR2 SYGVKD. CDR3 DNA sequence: TGTGCCATCAGTGAGACAGGGAGGGATGGCTACACCTTC. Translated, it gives CAISETGRDGYTF.

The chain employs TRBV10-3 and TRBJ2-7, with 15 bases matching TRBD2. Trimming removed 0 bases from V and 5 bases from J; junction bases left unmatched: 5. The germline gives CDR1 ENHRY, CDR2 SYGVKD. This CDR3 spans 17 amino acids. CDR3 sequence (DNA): TGTGCCATCAGTGAGTCGGGGACTAGCGGGAGGAGGGACGAGCAGTACTTC. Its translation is CAISESGTSGRRDEQYF.

Written as DNA, the CDR3 is TGCAGCCCGGCTAGGGGGGACACTGAAGCTTTCTTT. This sequence encodes CSPARGDTEAFF. V and J are TRBV20-1 and TRBJ1-1; maybe TRBD1 (6 bases). The CDR3 consists of 12 residues. CDR1 is DFQATT, CDR2 SNEGSKA, per germline (reference sequence).

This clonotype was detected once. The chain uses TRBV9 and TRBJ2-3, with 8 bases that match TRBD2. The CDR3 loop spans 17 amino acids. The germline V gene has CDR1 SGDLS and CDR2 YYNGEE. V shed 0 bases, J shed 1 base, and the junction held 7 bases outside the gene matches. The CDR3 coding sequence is TGTGCCAGCAGCGTAGGTCCAGCGGGAGTAGGCACAGATACGCAGTATTTT. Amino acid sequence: CASSVGPAGVGTDTQYF.

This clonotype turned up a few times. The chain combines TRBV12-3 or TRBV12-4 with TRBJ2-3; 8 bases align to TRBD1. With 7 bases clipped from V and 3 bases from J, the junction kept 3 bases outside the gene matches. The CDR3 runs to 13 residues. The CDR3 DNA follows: TGTGCCAGCACCGACAGGGGAACAGATACGCAGTATTTT. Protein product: CASTDRGTDTQYF.

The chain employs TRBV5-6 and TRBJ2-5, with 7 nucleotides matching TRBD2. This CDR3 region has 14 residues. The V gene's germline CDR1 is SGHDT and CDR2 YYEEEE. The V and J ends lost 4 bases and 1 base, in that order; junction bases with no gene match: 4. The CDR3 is CASSPGLTQETQYF. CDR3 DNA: TGTGCCAGCAGCCCGGGACTAACCCAAGAGACCCAGTACTTC.

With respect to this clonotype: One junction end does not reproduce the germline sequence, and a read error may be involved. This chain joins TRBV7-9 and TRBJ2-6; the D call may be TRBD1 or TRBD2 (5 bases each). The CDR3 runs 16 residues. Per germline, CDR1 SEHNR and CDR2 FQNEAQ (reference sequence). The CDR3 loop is CASSLAQPSGANVRTF. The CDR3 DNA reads TGTGCCAGCAGCTTAGCGCAGCCCTCCGGGGCCAACGTCCGGACTTTC.

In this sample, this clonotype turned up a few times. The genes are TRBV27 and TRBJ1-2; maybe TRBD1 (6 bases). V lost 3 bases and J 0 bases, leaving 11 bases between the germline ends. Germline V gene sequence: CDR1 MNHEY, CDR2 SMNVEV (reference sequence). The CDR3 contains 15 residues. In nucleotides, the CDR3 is TGTGCCAGCAGTTTGACAGGACAAACTAACTATGGCTACACCTTC. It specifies CASSLTGQTNYGYTF.

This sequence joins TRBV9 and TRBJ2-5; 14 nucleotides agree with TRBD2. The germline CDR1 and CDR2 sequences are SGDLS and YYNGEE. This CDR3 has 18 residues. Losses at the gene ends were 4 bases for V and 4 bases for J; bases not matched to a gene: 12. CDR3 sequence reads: CASSPHSSTSGRVETQYF. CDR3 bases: TGTGCCAGCAGCCCCCACTCTTCGACTAGCGGGAGGGTAGAGACCCAGTACTTC. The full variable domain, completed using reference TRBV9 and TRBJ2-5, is DSGVTQTPKHLITATGQRVTLRCSPRSGDLSVYWYQQSLDQGLQFLIQYYNGEERAKGNILERFSAQQFPDLHSELNLSSLELGDSALYFCASSPHSSTSGRVETQYFGPGTRLLVL.

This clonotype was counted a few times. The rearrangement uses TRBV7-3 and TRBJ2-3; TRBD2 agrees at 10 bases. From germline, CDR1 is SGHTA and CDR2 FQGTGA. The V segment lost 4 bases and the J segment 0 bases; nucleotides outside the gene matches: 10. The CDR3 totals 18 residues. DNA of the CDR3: TGTGCCAGCAGCTCACTAAACTTACTAGCGGGAAGCACAGATACGCAGTATTTT. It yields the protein CASSSLNLLAGSTDTQYF. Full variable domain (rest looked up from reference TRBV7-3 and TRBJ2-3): GAGVSQTPSNKVTEKGKYVELRCDPISGHTALYWYRQSLGQGPEFLIYFQGTGAADDSGLPNDRFFAVRPEGSVSTLKIQRTERGDSAVYLCASSSLNLLAGSTDTQYFGPGTRLTVL.

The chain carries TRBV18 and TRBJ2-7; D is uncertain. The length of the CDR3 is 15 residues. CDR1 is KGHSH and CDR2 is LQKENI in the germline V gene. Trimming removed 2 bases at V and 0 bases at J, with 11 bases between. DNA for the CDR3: TGTGCCAGCTCACCAAGGAGAGACCACTCCTACGAGCAGTACTTC. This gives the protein CASSPRRDHSYEQYF.

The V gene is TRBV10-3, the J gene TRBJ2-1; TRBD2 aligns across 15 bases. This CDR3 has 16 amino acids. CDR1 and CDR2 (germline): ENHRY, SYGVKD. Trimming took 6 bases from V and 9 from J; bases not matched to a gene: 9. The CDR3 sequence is CAISNVGLAGGPEQFF. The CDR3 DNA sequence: TGTGCCATCAGCAATGTGGGACTAGCGGGGGGACCTGAGCAGTTCTTC.

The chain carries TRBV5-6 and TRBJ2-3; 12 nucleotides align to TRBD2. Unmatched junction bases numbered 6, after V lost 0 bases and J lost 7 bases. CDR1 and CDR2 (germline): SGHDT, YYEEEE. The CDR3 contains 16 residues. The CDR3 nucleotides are TGTGCCAGCAGCTTGGCCGCGACTAGCGGGGGTTATACGCAGTATTTT. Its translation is CASSLAATSGGYTQYF.

CDR3 sequence (DNA): TGTGCTAGCCAGGCGGGACAAAGATACGAGCAGTACTTC. Encoded protein: CASQAGQRYEQYF. The rearrangement uses TRBV12-5 and TRBJ2-7; D tentatively fits TRBD1 or TRBD2 (6 bases each). V shed 9 bases and J shed 4 bases, with 16 bases lying between them. This CDR3 spans 13 amino acids. CDR1 and CDR2 from the germline V gene are LGHNT and FRNRAP. Complete variable domain (other parts from reference TRBV12-5 and TRBJ2-7): DARVTQTPRHKVTEMGQEVTMRCQPILGHNTVFWYRQTMMQGLELLAYFRNRAPLDDSGMPKDRFSAEMPDATLATLKIQPSEPRDSAVYFCASQAGQRYEQYFGPGTRLTVT.

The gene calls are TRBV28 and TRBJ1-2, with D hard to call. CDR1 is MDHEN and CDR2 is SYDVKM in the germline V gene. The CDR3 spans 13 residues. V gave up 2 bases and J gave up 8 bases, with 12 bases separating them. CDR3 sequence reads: CASSLMSGGGYTF. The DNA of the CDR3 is TGTGCCAGCAGTTTAATGTCAGGAGGAGGCTACACCTTC.

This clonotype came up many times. DNA for the CDR3: TGCAGCGTTGACCCGGCGGGTCGAGGGGGCTACACCTTC. It is translated as CSVDPAGRGGYTF. J is TRBJ1-2 and V is TRBV29-1; D is unclear. Germline assignment: CDR1 SQVTM and CDR2 ANQGSEA. The CDR3 is 13 amino acids. V lost 3 bases, J lost 8 bases, and 16 bases lay in between. The full variable domain, in which reference TRBV29-1 and TRBJ1-2 provide the parts outside the CDR3, is SAVISQKPSRDICQRGTSLTIQCQVDSQVTMMFWYRQQPGQSLTLIATANQGSEATYESGFVIDKFPISRPNLTFSTLTVSNMSPEDSSIYLCSVDPAGRGGYTFGSGTRLTVV.

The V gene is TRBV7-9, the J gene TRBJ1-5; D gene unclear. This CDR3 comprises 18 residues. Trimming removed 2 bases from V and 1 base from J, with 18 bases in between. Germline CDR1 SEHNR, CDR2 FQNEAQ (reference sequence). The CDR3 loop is CASSLSRADVMSNQPQHF. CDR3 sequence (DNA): TGTGCCAGCAGCTTAAGTAGGGCAGATGTAATGAGCAATCAGCCCCAGCATTTT.

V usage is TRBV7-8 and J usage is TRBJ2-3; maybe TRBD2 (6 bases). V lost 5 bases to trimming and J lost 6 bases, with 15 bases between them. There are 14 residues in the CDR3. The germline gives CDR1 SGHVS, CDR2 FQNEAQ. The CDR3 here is CASSPGLAFDTQYF. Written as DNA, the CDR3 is TGTGCCAGCAGCCCCGGGCTAGCGTTTGATACGCAGTATTTT.

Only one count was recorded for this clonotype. CDR3 bases: TGCGCCAGCAGCTTGGAGGCGGCTCTAGGCTATGGCTACACCTTC. Protein sequence: CASSLEAALGYGYTF. The chain joins TRBV5-1 to TRBJ1-2; D call uncertain. Between the trimmed V and J ends, which lost 0 bases and 4 bases, there was a span of 13 bases. Germline V gives CDR1 SGHRS, CDR2 YFSETQ. The CDR3 spans 15 residues.

The CDR3 region has the DNA TGTGCCATCAGTGTCGGGACAGGGGGAACGTACCAAGAGACCCAGTACTTC. It codes for CAISVGTGGTYQETQYF. This rearrangement joins TRBV10-3 to TRBJ2-5, with TRBD1 matching 11 bases. This CDR3 has 17 amino acids. Germline values: CDR1 ENHRY, CDR2 SYGVKD. V lost 4 bases and J lost 0; bases outside the gene matches: 7.

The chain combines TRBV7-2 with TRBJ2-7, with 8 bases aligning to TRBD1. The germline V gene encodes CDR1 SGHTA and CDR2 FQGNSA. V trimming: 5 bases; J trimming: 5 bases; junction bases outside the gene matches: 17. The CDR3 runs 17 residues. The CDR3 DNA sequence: TGTGCCAGCAGCCCACGACAGGGGTTCCCTTCATTAGACGAGCAGTACTTC. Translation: CASSPRQGFPSLDEQYF.

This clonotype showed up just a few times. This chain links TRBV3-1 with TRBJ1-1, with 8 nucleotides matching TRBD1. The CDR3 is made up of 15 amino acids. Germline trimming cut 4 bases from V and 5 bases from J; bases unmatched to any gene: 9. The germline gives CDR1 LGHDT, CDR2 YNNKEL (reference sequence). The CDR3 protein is CASSPSQGASTEAFF. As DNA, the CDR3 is TGTGCCAGCAGCCCTTCTCAGGGGGCGAGTACTGAAGCTTTCTTT.

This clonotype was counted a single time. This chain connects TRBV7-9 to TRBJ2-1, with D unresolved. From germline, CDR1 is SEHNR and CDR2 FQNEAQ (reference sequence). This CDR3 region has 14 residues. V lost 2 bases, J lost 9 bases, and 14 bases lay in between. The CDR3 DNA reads TGTGCCAGCAGCTTAACCGTTAGGACGGGTGAGCAGTTCTTC. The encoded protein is CASSLTVRTGEQFF.

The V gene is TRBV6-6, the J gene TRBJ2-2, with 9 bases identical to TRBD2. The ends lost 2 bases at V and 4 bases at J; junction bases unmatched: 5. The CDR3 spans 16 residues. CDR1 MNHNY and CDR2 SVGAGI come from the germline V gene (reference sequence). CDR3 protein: CASSYGLAGRTGELFF. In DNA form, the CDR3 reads TGTGCCAGCAGTTACGGCCTAGCGGGGCGCACCGGGGAGCTGTTTTTT.